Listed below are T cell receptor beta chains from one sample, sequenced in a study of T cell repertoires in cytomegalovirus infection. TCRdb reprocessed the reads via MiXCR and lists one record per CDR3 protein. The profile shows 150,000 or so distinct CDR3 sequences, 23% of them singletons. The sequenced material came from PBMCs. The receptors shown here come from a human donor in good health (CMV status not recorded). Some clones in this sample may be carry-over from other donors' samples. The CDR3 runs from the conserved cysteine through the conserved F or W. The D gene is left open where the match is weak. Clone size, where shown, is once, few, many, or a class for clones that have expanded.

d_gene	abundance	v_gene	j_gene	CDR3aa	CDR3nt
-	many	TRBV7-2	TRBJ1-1	CASSLMGNTEAFF	TGTGCCAGCAGCTTAATGGGTAACACTGAAGCTTTCTTT
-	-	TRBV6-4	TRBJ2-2	CASSDGTGELFF	TGTGCCAGCAGTGACGGGACCGGGGAGCTGTTTTTT
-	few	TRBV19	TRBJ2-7	CASSGGGGNAYEQYF	TGTGCCAGTAGCGGCGGAGGGGGGAACGCCTACGAGCAGTACTTC
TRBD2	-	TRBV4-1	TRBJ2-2	CASSLSGGESGELFF	TGCGCCAGCAGCCTTAGCGGGGGGGAGTCCGGGGAGCTGTTTTTT
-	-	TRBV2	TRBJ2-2	CASGGQGVTGELFF	TGTGCCAGCGGAGGGCAGGGTGTCACCGGGGAGCTGTTTTTT
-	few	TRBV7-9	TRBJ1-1	CASSSPTGSMNTEAFF	TGTGCCAGCAGCTCCCCGACAGGAAGCATGAACACTGAAGCTTTCTTT
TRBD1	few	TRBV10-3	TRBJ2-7	CAISASGGEYEQYF	TGTGCCATCAGTGCCTCAGGGGGCGAGTACGAGCAGTACTTC
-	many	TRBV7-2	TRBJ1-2	CASSQQERYGYTF	TGTGCCAGCAGCCAACAAGAGCGCTATGGCTACACCTTC
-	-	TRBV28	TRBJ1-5	CASRLANQPQHF	TGTGCCAGCAGGCTGGCCAATCAGCCCCAGCATTTT
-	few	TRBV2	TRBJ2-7	CASSEGRQSSYEQYF	TGTGCCAGCAGTGAAGGCCGACAGAGCTCCTACGAGCAGTACTTC
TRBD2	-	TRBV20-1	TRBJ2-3	CSASGTSDRTDTQYF	TGCAGTGCTTCCGGGACTAGCGACCGCACAGATACGCAGTATTTT
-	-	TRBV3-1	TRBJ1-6	CASSQVREWNSPLHF	TGTGCCAGCAGCCAAGTAAGGGAGTGGAATTCACCCCTCCACTTT
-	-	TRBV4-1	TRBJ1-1	CASSQDSDTEAFF	TGTGCCAGCAGCCAAGATTCAGACACTGAAGCTTTCTTT
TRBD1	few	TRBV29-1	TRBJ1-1	CSPGQGENLNTEAFF	TGCAGCCCCGGACAGGGGGAGAACCTGAACACTGAAGCTTTCTTT
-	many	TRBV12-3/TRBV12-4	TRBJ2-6	CASSLRGAGANVLTF	TGTGCCAGCAGTTTAAGGGGCGCTGGGGCCAACGTCCTGACTTTC
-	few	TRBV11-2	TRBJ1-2	CASSLDQTGRNYGYTF	TGTGCCAGCAGCTTAGATCAAACAGGGAGGAACTATGGCTACACCTTC
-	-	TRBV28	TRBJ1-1	CASSFQGGRAEAFF	TGTGCCAGCAGTTTTCAAGGGGGTCGAGCTGAAGCTTTCTTT
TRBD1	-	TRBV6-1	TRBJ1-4	CAISRDRDEKLFF	TGTGCCATAAGTCGGGACAGAGATGAAAAACTGTTTTTT
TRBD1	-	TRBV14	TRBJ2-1	CASSLRQGRNEQFF	TGTGCCAGCAGCCTCCGACAGGGTAGAAATGAGCAGTTCTTC
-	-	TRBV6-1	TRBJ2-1	CASSDGIYNEQFF	TGTGCCAGCAGTGATGGGATTTACAATGAGCAGTTCTTC
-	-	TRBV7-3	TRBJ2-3	CASSLSSQSTDTQYF	TGTGCCAGCAGCTTATCTTCACAGAGCACAGATACGCAGTATTTT
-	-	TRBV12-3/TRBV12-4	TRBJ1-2	CASSSYSTTENYGYTF	TGTGCCAGCAGTTCTTACTCGACGACAGAAAACTATGGCTACACCTTC
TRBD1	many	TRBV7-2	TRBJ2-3	CASSSTGFTDTQYF	TGTGCCAGCAGCTCGACAGGGTTCACAGATACGCAGTATTTT
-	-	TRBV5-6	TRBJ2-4	CASSPRGVENIQYF	TGTGCCAGCAGCCCCAGGGGTGTCGAAAACATTCAGTACTTC
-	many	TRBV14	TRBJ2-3	CASSSLEDTQYF	TGTGCCAGCAGCTCTCTCGAAGATACGCAGTATTTT
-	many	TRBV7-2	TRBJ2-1	CASSLAGQIRNEQFF	TGTGCCAGCAGCTTGGCGGGACAGATCCGAAATGAGCAGTTCTTC
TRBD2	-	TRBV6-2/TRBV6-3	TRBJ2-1	CASRQLPGLDSDEQFF	TGTGCCAGCAGACAACTCCCCGGACTAGATTCGGATGAGCAGTTCTTC
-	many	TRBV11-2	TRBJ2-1	CASSLRVGVTYNEQFF	TGTGCCAGCAGCTTAAGGGTCGGGGTTACCTACAATGAGCAGTTCTTC
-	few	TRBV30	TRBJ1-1	CAWRLAGEAFF	TGTGCCTGGAGACTAGCGGGTGAAGCTTTCTTT
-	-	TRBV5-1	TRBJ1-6	CASTPDSYNSPLHF	TGCGCCAGCACCCCGGACAGCTATAATTCACCCCTCCACTTT
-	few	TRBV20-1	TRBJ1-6	CSARSQAGSPLHF	TGCAGTGCTAGGAGCCAAGCCGGTTCACCCCTCCACTTT
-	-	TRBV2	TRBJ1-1	CASSAALVESEAFF	TGTGCCAGCAGCGCCGCCCTGGTGGAGAGTGAAGCTTTCTTT
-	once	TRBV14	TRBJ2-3	CASSQDRVKDTQYF	TGTGCCAGCAGCCAAGACAGGGTGAAAGATACGCAGTATTTT
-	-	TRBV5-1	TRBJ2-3	CASSMEGAVDTQYF	TGCGCCAGCAGCATGGAAGGTGCGGTCGATACGCAGTATTTT
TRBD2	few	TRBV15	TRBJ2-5	CATSRAARTSLETQYF	TGTGCCACCAGCAGGGCCGCCCGGACTAGCCTCGAGACCCAGTACTTC
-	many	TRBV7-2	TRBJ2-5	CASSLSLSRTQETQYF	TGTGCCAGCAGCTTAAGTCTCTCCAGGACCCAAGAGACCCAGTACTTC
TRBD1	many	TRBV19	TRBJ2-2	CASSIGTGVVAGELFF	TGTGCCAGTAGTATAGGGACAGGGGTCGTCGCCGGGGAGCTGTTTTTT
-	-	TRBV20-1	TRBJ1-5	CSAVGQAYSNQPQHF	TGCAGTGCCGTCGGGCAGGCCTATAGCAATCAGCCCCAGCATTTT
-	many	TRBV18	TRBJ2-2	CASSPEALNTGELFF	TGTGCCAGCTCACCCGAGGCTCTGAACACCGGGGAGCTGTTTTTT
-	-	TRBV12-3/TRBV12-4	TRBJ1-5	CASSCRTDQPQHF	TGTGCCAGCAGTTGTAGGACAGATCAGCCCCAGCATTTT
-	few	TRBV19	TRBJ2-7	CASSTHKGDPYEQYF	TGTGCCAGTAGTACCCATAAGGGGGACCCCTACGAGCAGTACTTC
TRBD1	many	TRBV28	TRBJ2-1	CASLRQGSDNEQFF	TGTGCCAGTCTTCGACAGGGGTCGGACAATGAGCAGTTCTTC
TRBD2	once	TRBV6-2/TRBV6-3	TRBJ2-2	CASSQISGENTGELFF	TGTGCCAGCAGTCAGATTAGCGGGGAGAACACCGGGGAGCTGTTTTTT
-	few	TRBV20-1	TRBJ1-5	CSASQGVNQPQHF	TGCAGTGCTAGTCAGGGCGTAAATCAGCCCCAGCATTTT
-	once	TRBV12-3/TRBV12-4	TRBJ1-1	CASRCTGRGNTEAFF	TGTGCCAGCAGGTGCACAGGGAGGGGGAACACTGAAGCTTTCTTT